This T cell receptor beta chain is drawn from a study of OX40 agonist ivuxolimab in advanced cancers. Across the study: Patients received the agonistic anti-OX40 (CD134) antibody ivuxolimab. Prior anti-PD-1, anti-PD-L1 or anti-CTLA-4 therapy was allowed; about 39% had some.

Findings and limits, study-wide: Some nonresponders likewise displayed low normalized T-cell clonal expansion. At doses 0.1 to 3.0 mg/kg, CD4+ and CD8+ clones expanded.

This clone was seen a handful of times. Its antigen is not known. Data came from immunoSEQ multiplex PCR; TCRdb stores just in-frame clones and leaves some out. This table has around 38,000 clones, 65% to 85% appearing once. The germline V gene has CDR1 SGDLS and CDR2 YYNGEE. This CDR3 spans 15 amino acids. The junction had 5 bases not matched to a gene; V was cut back by 0 bases and J by 4 bases. The rearrangement uses TRBV9 and TRBJ2-7; 9 nucleotides align to TRBD2. The specimen comprised CD4+ or CD8+ T cells sorted from blood, sampled in a trial of the OX40 agonist ivuxolimab. The origin of this receptor is an adult with an advanced solid tumor such as melanoma, head and neck, liver or kidney cancer. In DNA form, the CDR3 reads TGTGCCAGCAGCGTAGGGGCTAGCGGGATGTACGAGCAGTACTTC. It encodes CASSVGASGMYEQYF.